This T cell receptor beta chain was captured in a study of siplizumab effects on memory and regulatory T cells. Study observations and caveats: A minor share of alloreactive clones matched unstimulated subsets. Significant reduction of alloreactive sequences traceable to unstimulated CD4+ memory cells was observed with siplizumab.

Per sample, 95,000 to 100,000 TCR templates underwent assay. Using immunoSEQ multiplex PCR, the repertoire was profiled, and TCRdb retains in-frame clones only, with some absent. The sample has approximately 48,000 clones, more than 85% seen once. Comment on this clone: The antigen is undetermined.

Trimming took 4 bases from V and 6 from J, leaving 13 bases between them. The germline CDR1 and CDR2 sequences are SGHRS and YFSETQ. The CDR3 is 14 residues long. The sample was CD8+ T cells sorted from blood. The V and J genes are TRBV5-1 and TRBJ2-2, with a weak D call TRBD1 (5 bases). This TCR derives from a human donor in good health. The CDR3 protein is CASSLRQLAGELFF. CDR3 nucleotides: TGCGCCAGCAGCCTCAGACAGCTGGCCGGGGAGCTGTTTTTT.